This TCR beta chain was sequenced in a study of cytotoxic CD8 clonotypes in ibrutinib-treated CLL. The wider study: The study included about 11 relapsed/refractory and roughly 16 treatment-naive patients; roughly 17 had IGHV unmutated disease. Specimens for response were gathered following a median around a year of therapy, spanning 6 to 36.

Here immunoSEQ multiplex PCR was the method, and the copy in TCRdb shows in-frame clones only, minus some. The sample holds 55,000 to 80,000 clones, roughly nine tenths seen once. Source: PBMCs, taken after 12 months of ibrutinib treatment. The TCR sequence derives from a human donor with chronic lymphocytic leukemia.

The CDR3 protein is CASSLDLRAGEAFF. The CDR3 region has the DNA TGTGCCAGCAGCCTAGACCTAAGGGCGGGGGAAGCTTTCTTT. This rearrangement joins TRBV14 to TRBJ1-1, with no clear D. CDR3 length equals 14 residues. Germline V gene sequence: CDR1 SGHDN, CDR2 FVKESK. Trimming stripped 4 bases from V and 8 bases from J, with 17 bases between.